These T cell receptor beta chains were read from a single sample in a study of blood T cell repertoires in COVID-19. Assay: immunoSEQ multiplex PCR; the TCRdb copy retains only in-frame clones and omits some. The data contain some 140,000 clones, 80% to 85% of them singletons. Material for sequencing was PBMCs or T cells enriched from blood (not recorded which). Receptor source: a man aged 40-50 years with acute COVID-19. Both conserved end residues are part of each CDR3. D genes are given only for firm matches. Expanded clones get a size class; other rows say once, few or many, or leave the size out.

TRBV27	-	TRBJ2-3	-	CATRPGSAGLTDTQYF	TGTGCCACCCGTCCGGGGAGCGCTGGACTAACAGATACGCAGTATTTT
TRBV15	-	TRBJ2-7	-	CATSHSTGAGYEQYF	TGTGCCACCAGTCATTCGACGGGAGCCGGCTACGAGCAGTACTTC
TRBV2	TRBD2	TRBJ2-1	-	CASSLTSGSYNEQFF	TGTGCCAGCAGTCTGACTAGCGGCTCCTACAATGAGCAGTTCTTC
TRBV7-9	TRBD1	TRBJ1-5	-	CASSQQGGQPQHF	TGTGCCAGCAGCCAACAGGGGGGGCAGCCCCAGCATTTT
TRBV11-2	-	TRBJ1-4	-	CASRSGFTTNEKLFF	TGTGCCAGCAGATCAGGATTTACAACTAATGAAAAACTGTTTTTT
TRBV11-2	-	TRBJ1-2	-	CASSLDRQVFYGYTF	TGTGCCAGCAGCTTAGATAGGCAGGTGTTCTATGGCTACACCTTC
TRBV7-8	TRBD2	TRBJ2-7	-	CASSLLNPGLGTEQYF	TGTGCCAGCAGCTTACTAAACCCGGGACTAGGGACCGAGCAGTACTTC
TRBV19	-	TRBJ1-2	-	CASSPGTPYGYTF	TGTGCCAGTAGTCCAGGGACACCCTATGGCTACACCTTC
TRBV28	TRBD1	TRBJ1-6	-	CASRMDRENSPLHF	TGTGCCAGCAGGATGGACAGGGAGAATTCACCCCTCCACTTT
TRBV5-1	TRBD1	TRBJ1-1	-	CASSSFSLGGVTEAFF	TGCGCCAGCAGTTCGTTTTCCCTAGGGGGCGTCACTGAAGCTTTCTTT
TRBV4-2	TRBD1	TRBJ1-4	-	CASRIRDRGIGTNEKLFF	TGTGCCAGCCGTATCCGGGACAGGGGGATTGGGACTAATGAAAAACTGTTTTTT
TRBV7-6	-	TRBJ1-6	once	CASSLARPGSNSPLHF	TGTGCCAGCAGCTTAGCGAGACCAGGGTCTAATTCACCCCTCCACTTT
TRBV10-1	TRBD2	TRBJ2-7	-	CASRRGLAGGRLAEQYF	TGCGCCAGCAGAAGGGGACTAGCGGGGGGGCGTCTAGCCGAGCAGTACTTC
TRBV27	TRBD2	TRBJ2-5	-	CASSLWGTTKETQYF	TGTGCCAGCAGTTTATGGGGGACTACCAAAGAGACCCAGTACTTC
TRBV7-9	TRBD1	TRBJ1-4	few	CASQPRTGPYEKLFF	TGTGCCAGTCAACCCCGGACAGGTCCTTATGAAAAACTGTTTTTT
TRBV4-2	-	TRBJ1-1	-	CASSQDQRGGTEAFF	TGTGCCAGCAGCCAAGATCAAAGGGGGGGCACTGAAGCTTTCTTT
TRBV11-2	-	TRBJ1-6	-	CASSPAEGMNSPLHF	TGTGCCAGCAGCCCCGCGGAGGGGATGAATTCACCCCTCCACTTT
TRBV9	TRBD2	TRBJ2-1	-	CASSDRLAGGSNEQFF	TGTGCCAGCAGCGACAGACTAGCGGGGGGGAGTAATGAGCAGTTCTTC
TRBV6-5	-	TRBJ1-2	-	CASSRSLDSRYGYTF	TGTGCCAGCAGCCGCAGCCTCGACAGTAGGTATGGCTACACCTTC
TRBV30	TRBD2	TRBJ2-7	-	CAWRDSTSTHSGKQYF	TGTGCCTGGAGAGACTCGACTAGCACGCATTCTGGGAAGCAGTACTTC
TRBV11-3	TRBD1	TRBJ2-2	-	CASSQRTGLMAGELFF	TGTGCCAGCAGCCAACGGACAGGGCTAATGGCGGGGGAGCTGTTTTTT
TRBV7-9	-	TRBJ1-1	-	CASSQGQGNTEAFF	TGTGCCAGCAGCCAGGGACAAGGGAACACTGAAGCTTTCTTT
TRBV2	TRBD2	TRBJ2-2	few	CASSPAPLAGNTGELFF	TGTGCCAGCAGCCCCGCCCCTCTAGCGGGGAACACCGGGGAGCTGTTTTTT
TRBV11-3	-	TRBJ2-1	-	CASSLDSQRDNEQFF	TGTGCCAGCAGCCTCGACAGCCAGAGAGACAATGAGCAGTTCTTC
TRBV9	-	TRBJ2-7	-	CASSSGGTAEKYF	TGTGCCAGCAGCTCAGGGGGGACAGCGGAAAAGTACTTC
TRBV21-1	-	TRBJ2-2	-	CASSNDSRGRSNTGELFF	TGTGCCAGCAGCAACGATTCCAGGGGCCGCTCGAACACCGGGGAGCTGTTTTTT
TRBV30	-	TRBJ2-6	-	CAWNAGPANVLTF	TGTGCCTGGAATGCAGGGCCGGCCAACGTCCTGACTTTC
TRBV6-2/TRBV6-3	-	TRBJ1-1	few	CASSYRVNTEAFF	TGTGCCAGCAGTTACCGGGTGAACACTGAAGCTTTCTTT
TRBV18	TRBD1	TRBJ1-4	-	CASSPGTGGRNEKLFF	TGTGCCAGCTCTCCCGGGACAGGGGGGCGTAATGAAAAACTGTTTTTT
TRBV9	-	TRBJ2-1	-	CASSSRRQILYNEQFF	TGTGCCAGCAGCTCTAGGAGGCAGATTCTATACAATGAGCAGTTCTTC
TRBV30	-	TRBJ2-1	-	CAWSQRAGNEQFF	TGTGCCTGGAGCCAGCGGGCGGGGAATGAGCAGTTCTTC
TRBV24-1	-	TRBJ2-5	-	CATSPRAGLGETQYF	TGTGCCACCAGCCCCCGGGCAGGGCTGGGGGAGACCCAGTACTTC
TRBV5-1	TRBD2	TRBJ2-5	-	CASSLGGGTQYF	TGCGCCAGCAGCCTTGGGGGGGGGACCCAGTACTTC
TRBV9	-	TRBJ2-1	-	CASSPVFGEQFF	TGTGCCAGCAGCCCGGTCTTCGGGGAGCAGTTCTTC
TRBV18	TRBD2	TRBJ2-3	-	CASSDLRDYDTDTQYF	TGTGCCAGCTCAGACTTACGGGACTACGACACAGATACGCAGTATTTT
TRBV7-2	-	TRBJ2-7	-	CASSHTTGGPYEQYF	TGTGCCAGCAGCCACACGACGGGGGGCCCCTACGAGCAGTACTTC
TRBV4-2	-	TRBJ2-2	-	CASSQEGSGHTGELFF	TGTGCCAGCAGCCAAGAGGGTAGCGGCCACACCGGGGAGCTGTTTTTT
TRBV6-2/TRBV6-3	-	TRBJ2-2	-	CASSAGRNTGELFF	TGTGCCAGCAGTGCCGGGAGAAACACCGGGGAGCTGTTTTTT
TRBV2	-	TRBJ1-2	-	CASSGRAGVPYGYTF	TGTGCCAGCAGCGGGAGGGCAGGTGTCCCGTATGGCTACACCTTC
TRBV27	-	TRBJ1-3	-	CASSAQGGASGNTIYF	TGTGCCAGCAGTGCCCAGGGTGGGGCCTCTGGAAACACCATATATTTT
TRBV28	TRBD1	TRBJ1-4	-	CASSQNSGQGNEKLFF	TGTGCCAGCAGCCAAAACTCGGGACAGGGGAACGAAAAACTGTTTTTT
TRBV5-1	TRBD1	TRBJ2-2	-	CASSLTQGIGELFF	TGCGCCAGCAGCCTAACACAGGGGATCGGGGAGCTGTTTTTT